This passage covers 25 T cell receptor beta chains from one sample sequenced in a study of blood T cell repertoires in COVID-19. Profiled with immunoSEQ multiplex PCR; TCRdb holds only in-frame clones, not every one. The sample carries about 400,000 clones, roughly 90% recorded once. Sequenced material: PBMCs or T cells enriched from blood (not recorded which). The receptors shown here come from a woman in her thirties or forties with acute COVID-19.

This sequence joins TRBV7-6 and TRBJ1-1; maybe TRBD1 (5 bases). Germline-derived CDR1 and CDR2 are SGHVS and FNYEAQ. The CDR3 loop spans 15 amino acids. Trimming shortened V by 1 base and J by 4 bases, and 13 bases separated the two germline ends. The CDR3 nucleotides are TGTGCCAGCAGCTTAGACGGGGGGGTGGGCACTGAAGCTTTCTTT. As protein: CASSLDGGVGTEAFF.

This chain joins TRBV6-1 and TRBJ1-4; tentative D call: TRBD1 (6 bases). Trimming removed 2 bases from V and 7 bases from J, with 14 bases in between. Germline values: CDR1 MNHNS, CDR2 SASEGT. This CDR3 has 15 amino acids. The CDR3 nucleotides are TGTGCCAGCAGTGAATTGGGGACATGGGGTGAAAAACTGTTTTTT. It encodes CASSELGTWGEKLFF.

V is TRBV4-1 and J is TRBJ1-1, with D possibly TRBD1 on 6 matching bases. Trimming left V 4 bases short and J 0 bases short, with 12 bases between. The CDR3 consists of 15 residues. Looked up from germline, CDR1 is MGHRA and CDR2 is YSYEKL. CDR3 sequence: CASSRGTNMNTEAFF. The CDR3 coding sequence is TGCGCCAGCAGCCGAGGGACAAACATGAACACTGAAGCTTTCTTT.

The chain uses TRBV4-1 and TRBJ2-3; D is perhaps TRBD2 (6 bases). Per the germline V gene, CDR1 is MGHRA and CDR2 is YSYEKL. CDR3 length equals 16 residues. The V gene lost 4 bases and the J gene lost 4 bases, with 18 bases spanning the gap. CDR3 bases: TGCGCCAGCAGCCTAGGGACTGCGGGTGGCCCAGATACGCAGTATTTT. Translated, it gives CASSLGTAGGPDTQYF.

V usage is TRBV11-3 and J usage is TRBJ1-1; 8 nucleotides match TRBD1. CDR3 length: 16 residues. The trim removed 5 bases at V and 4 bases at J, leaving 12 bases unmatched. Germline assignment: CDR1 SGHNT and CDR2 YENEEA. This chain's CDR3 is CASSTIETGAVTEAFF. In DNA, the CDR3 is TGTGCCAGCAGCACAATAGAGACAGGGGCGGTCACTGAAGCTTTCTTT.

This clone was found once. The chain employs TRBV6-2 or TRBV6-3 and TRBJ1-6, with 8 bases matching TRBD1. Germline V gene data show CDR1 as MNHEY and CDR2 as SVGEGT. The CDR3 covers 17 residues. Trimming at V came to 0 bases and at J to 8 bases, leaving 9 bases not matched to a gene. In DNA form, the CDR3 reads TGTGCCAGCAGTTACTCGCCCGGGACAGGCCCCCATTCACCCCTCCACTTT. It encodes CASSYSPGTGPHSPLHF.

The chain joins TRBV7-8 to TRBJ2-1; 7 bases agree with TRBD1. This CDR3 has 15 amino acids. The V segment lost 3 bases and the J segment 2 bases; nucleotides outside the gene matches: 4. The germline gives CDR1 SGHVS, CDR2 FQNEAQ. CDR3: CASSFDQGAYNEQFF. The CDR3 DNA is TGTGCCAGCAGCTTCGACCAGGGGGCCTACAATGAGCAGTTCTTC.

The V gene is TRBV13, the J gene TRBJ2-7, with 8 bases aligning to TRBD1. CDR3 size: 15 residues. J was trimmed by 0 bases and V by 4 bases; bases with no gene match: 5. Germline V gene sequence: CDR1 PRHDT, CDR2 FYEKMQ (reference sequence). CDR3: CASSWRTGSSYEQYF. The DNA for the CDR3 is TGTGCCAGCAGCTGGCGGACAGGGAGCTCCTACGAGCAGTACTTC.

J is TRBJ2-1 and V is TRBV28; D unresolved. The CDR3 consists of 18 residues. Germline CDR1 MDHEN, CDR2 SYDVKM. V was shortened by 2 bases and J by 7 bases, with 24 bases between the two germline ends. CDR3 sequence reads: CASSLGLVSGGFVNEQFF. The CDR3, as DNA: TGTGCCAGCAGTTTAGGTCTGGTCTCTGGCGGATTTGTGAATGAGCAGTTCTTC.

The chain links TRBV7-8 to TRBJ1-2, with TRBD1 matching over 9 bases. CDR1 and CDR2 from the germline V gene are SGHVS and FQNEAQ. The CDR3 sequence is 16 residues long. V was clipped by 1 base and J by 4 bases; unmatched bases: 7. This CDR3 is CASSLVTGTGSYGYTF. The DNA for the CDR3 is TGTGCCAGCAGCTTAGTCACCGGGACAGGGAGCTATGGCTACACCTTC.

The V call is TRBV6-5, the J call TRBJ2-3; perhaps TRBD1 as D (5 bases). Germline V lookup: CDR1 MNHEY, CDR2 SVGAGI. With 3 bases removed from V and 3 bases from J, the gap between germline ends came to 13 bases. CDR3 length: 15 amino acids. The CDR3 loop is CASSYEGVPTDTQYF. CDR3 nucleotides: TGTGCCAGCAGTTATGAAGGGGTTCCTACAGATACGCAGTATTTT.

The gene calls are TRBV27 and TRBJ1-2; 10 nucleotides agree with TRBD1. This CDR3 has 14 residues. The junction had 8 bases not matched to a gene; V was cut back by 5 bases and J by 8 bases. Germline loops: CDR1 MNHEY, CDR2 SMNVEV (reference sequence). The CDR3: CASSPQGQGRGYTF. Here the CDR3 DNA reads TGTGCCAGCAGTCCACAGGGACAGGGGAGGGGCTACACCTTC.

The genes are TRBV4-1 and TRBJ1-3; tentative D call: TRBD1 (5 bases). The germline V gene has CDR1 MGHRA and CDR2 YSYEKL. V gave up 4 bases and J gave up 0 bases, with 13 bases separating them. The CDR3 extends over 16 amino acids. CDR3 loop: CASSPTGLSSGNTIYF. Written as DNA, the CDR3 is TGCGCCAGCAGCCCCACGGGACTGAGCTCTGGAAACACCATATATTTT.

V gene TRBV5-1 combines with J gene TRBJ2-1; D is possibly TRBD2 (5 bases). The V end was cut by 5 bases, the J end by 6 bases, with 15 bases between. This CDR3 comprises 14 residues. Germline CDR1 reads SGHRS; CDR2 reads YFSETQ. CDR3 nucleotide sequence: TGCGCCAGCAGAACGAGGGCTGCTATCAATGAGCAGTTCTTC. It is translated as CASRTRAAINEQFF.

The chain couples TRBV5-1 to TRBJ2-1; a possible D gene is TRBD2 (7 bases). Between the trimmed V and J ends, which lost 1 base and 9 bases, there was a span of 11 bases. Germline values: CDR1 SGHRS, CDR2 YFSETQ. The length of the CDR3 is 13 residues. DNA of the CDR3: TGCGCCAGCAGCTTGAAGGGGGGGCGTGAGCAGTTCTTC. Translating it yields CASSLKGGREQFF. Complete variable domain (other parts from reference TRBV5-1 and TRBJ2-1): KAGVTQTPRYLIKTRGQQVTLSCSPISGHRSVSWYQQTPGQGLQFLFEYFSETQRNKGNFPGRFSGRQFSNSRSEMNVSTLELGDSALYLCASSLKGGREQFFGPGTRLTVL.

V usage is TRBV3-1 (or the pseudogene TRBV3-2) and J usage is TRBJ1-3; TRBD1 might be the D (6 bases). V was cut by 2 bases and J by 7 bases, with 21 bases left in between. CDR1 and CDR2 (germline): LGHDT, YNNKEL (reference sequence). This CDR3 is built from 17 residues. CDR3 residues: CASSQPPGTSFSNTIYF. DNA for the CDR3: TGTGCCAGCAGCCAACCTCCCGGGACAAGTTTTAGTAACACCATATATTTT.

This clone was detected once. This specimen includes other DNA sequences encoding the same CDR3. The chain is built from TRBV3-1 (or the pseudogene TRBV3-2) and TRBJ2-7; D uncertain. Trimming pared 2 bases from V and 3 bases from J, leaving 5 bases between. CDR3 length: 12 residues. In germline, CDR1 is LGHDT, CDR2 YNNKEL (reference sequence). CDR3: CASSQSVYEQYF. The CDR3 DNA follows: TGTGCCAGCAGCCAATCTGTCTACGAGCAGTACTTC.

The genes are TRBV5-6 and TRBJ1-5; the match to TRBD1 covers 7 bases. The CDR3 covers 13 residues. V lost 0 bases and J lost 7; bases outside the gene matches: 1. The germline CDR1 and CDR2 sequences are SGHDT and YYEEEE. The CDR3 DNA follows: TGTGCCAGCAGCTTGGACAGGGGACAGCCCCAGCATTTT. Protein: CASSLDRGQPQHF. Based on the CDR3 plus reference TRBV5-6 and TRBJ1-5, the full variable domain is DAGVTQSPTHLIKTRGQQVTLRCSPKSGHDTVSWYQQALGQGPQFIFQYYEEEERQRGNFPDRFSGHQFPNYSSELNVNALLLGDSALYLCASSLDRGQPQHFGDGTRLSIL.

This sequence joins TRBV21-1 and TRBJ2-5; the D segment call TRBD1 is taken from the table without a DNA check. TRBV21-1 is deemed a pseudogene. The CDR3 length is 15 residues. CDR3 nucleotides: TGTGCCAGCAGCAAATTGGGGCGGACAGCTCGGAGCCAGTACTTC. This encodes CASSKLGRTARSQYF.

The chain is built from TRBV24-1 and TRBJ2-2; 9 bases agree with TRBD1. Germline values: CDR1 KGHDR, CDR2 SFDVKD. The CDR3 has 14 amino acids. Trimming at V came to 8 bases and at J to 5 bases, leaving 5 bases not matched to a gene. CDR3 in DNA: TGTGCCACCAAGGGACAGGGTGATACCGGGGAGCTGTTTTTT. It encodes CATKGQGDTGELFF.

J is TRBJ1-3 and V is TRBV7-2; possible D gene TRBD1, 6 bases. V was trimmed by 0 bases and J by 8 bases, leaving 14 bases between them. The germline CDR1 and CDR2 sequences are SGHTA and FQGNSA. The CDR3 is 15 amino acids. In DNA form, the CDR3 reads TGTGCCAGCAGCTTAGCTGGAACAGGGCCGGACACCATATATTTT. This encodes CASSLAGTGPDTIYF.

V usage is TRBV11-3 and J usage is TRBJ2-6; 10 bases are shared with TRBD1. V shed 4 bases and J 2 bases; nucleotides not matched to a gene: 5. CDR3 length: 17 residues. In germline, CDR1 is SGHNT, CDR2 YENEEA. CDR3 region: CASSSGQGVPGANVLTF. For the CDR3, the DNA is TGTGCCAGCAGCTCCGGACAGGGGGTTCCTGGGGCCAACGTCCTGACTTTC.

On this clone itself: Additional DNA sequences in this sample encode the identical CDR3. This chain links TRBV7-9 with TRBJ1-1; 7 bases are a match to TRBD1. Trimming at V came to 1 base and at J to 3 bases, leaving 2 bases not matched to a gene. This CDR3 region has 14 residues. The germline gives CDR1 SEHNR, CDR2 FQNEAQ (reference sequence). CDR3 sequence (DNA): TGTGCCAGCAGCTTAGGACAGGGCCACACTGAAGCTTTCTTT. This sequence encodes CASSLGQGHTEAFF.

This chain connects TRBV19 to TRBJ1-5, with 8 bases identical to TRBD1. The CDR3 totals 17 residues. Germline V gene sequence: CDR1 LNHDA, CDR2 SQIVND (reference sequence). V shed 1 base, J shed 6 bases, and the junction held 11 bases outside the gene matches. CDR3 protein: CASSIGGWGQVVQPQHF. The CDR3 DNA follows: TGTGCCAGTAGTATAGGAGGGTGGGGACAGGTTGTTCAGCCCCAGCATTTT.

The chain has TRBV15 and TRBJ1-4; 11 nucleotides match TRBD1. V gave up 2 bases and J gave up 6 bases; unmatched junction bases: 5. Germline CDR1 LNHNV, CDR2 YYDKDF (reference sequence). The CDR3 sequence is 16 residues long. The CDR3, as DNA: TGTGCCACCAGCAGACCTGCGGGACAGGGGGATGAAAAACTGTTTTTT. As protein: CATSRPAGQGDEKLFF.